In this sample, the clone carrying this TCR beta chain turned up a few times. What it recognizes is unknown. This record belongs to a study of T cells in localized non-small cell lung cancer. Libraries were prepared by immunoSEQ multiplex PCR; TCRdb keeps only in-frame clonotypes and omits some of them. The sample contains roughly 2,100 clones, about 40% of which appear only once. Broader study findings: Median detection of top 100 tumor clones in adjacent lung was 55 to 60 clones. An association was observed between higher blood T cell density and longer overall survival. Peak T cell clonality was found in uninvolved adjacent lung, exceeding tumor. Heterogeneity stays possible, as sequencing covered only one tumor region.

V was cut by 4 bases and J by 5 bases, with 17 bases left in between. Per the germline V gene, CDR1 is SGHNT and CDR2 is YENEEA. CDR3 length: 15 residues. The sequenced sample was lung tumor tissue, obtained before any cancer treatment. The rearrangement joins TRBV11-3 to TRBJ1-2; a weak D match, TRBD1 (5 bases). This TCR was sampled from a male donor at least 60 years old with stage II squamous cell lung carcinoma. The CDR3 is CASSSSGGGGYGYTF. In DNA form, the CDR3 reads TGTGCCAGCAGCTCGAGCGGGGGAGGCGGGTATGGCTACACCTTC.